This TCR beta chain was recorded in a study of cytomegalovirus exposure and HLA in healthy donors. Note on this clone: What it binds is unknown.

CDR1 is SGHTA, CDR2 FQGNSA, per germline. Between the trimmed V and J ends, which lost 1 base and 1 base, there was a span of 7 bases. This CDR3 has 14 amino acids. Clones were read by immunoSEQ multiplex PCR, and TCRdb kept only the in-frame ones, dropping some. The sample has more than 200,000 clones, roughly 84% seen once. Study results and limitations: Researchers catalogued over 150 TCR beta chains as cytomegalovirus-associated. As was reported, the classifier diagnosed cytomegalovirus status with high specificity and sensitivity.

The chain carries TRBV7-2 and TRBJ1-1; no reliable D call. The receptor comes from a young man in good health and CMV-seropositive. The sequencing input was PBMCs. CDR3 DNA sequence: TGTGCCAGCAGCTTAGGATGGGGGAACACTGAAGCTTTCTTT. Amino acid sequence: CASSLGWGNTEAFF.